This T cell receptor beta chain was documented in a study of CD8 T cells in ankylosing spondylitis. Findings and limits, study-wide: Blood of patients with ankylosing spondylitis appeared to be characterized by a TCR beta motif of fewer than 10 highly homologous variants.

TCRdb re-called the 5' RACE reads with MiXCR, one entry per CDR3 protein. The repertoire holds more than 400,000 distinct CDR3 sequences, with roughly 5.2% as singletons. This clonotype has at least ten counts. The antigen remains unidentified. From germline, CDR1 is SGDLS and CDR2 YYNGEE. There are 13 residues in the CDR3. The V end was cut by 2 bases, the J end by 7 bases, with 12 bases between. Input material: blood, either unsorted or a sorted T cell fraction (not recorded which). The chain carries TRBV9 and TRBJ1-2; TRBD1 might be the D (5 bases). The source of this sequence is a male donor with ankylosing spondylitis. The CDR3 DNA reads as TGTGCCAGCAGCGTTTTACGGGGGTCTGGCTACACCTTC. This encodes CASSVLRGSGYTF.